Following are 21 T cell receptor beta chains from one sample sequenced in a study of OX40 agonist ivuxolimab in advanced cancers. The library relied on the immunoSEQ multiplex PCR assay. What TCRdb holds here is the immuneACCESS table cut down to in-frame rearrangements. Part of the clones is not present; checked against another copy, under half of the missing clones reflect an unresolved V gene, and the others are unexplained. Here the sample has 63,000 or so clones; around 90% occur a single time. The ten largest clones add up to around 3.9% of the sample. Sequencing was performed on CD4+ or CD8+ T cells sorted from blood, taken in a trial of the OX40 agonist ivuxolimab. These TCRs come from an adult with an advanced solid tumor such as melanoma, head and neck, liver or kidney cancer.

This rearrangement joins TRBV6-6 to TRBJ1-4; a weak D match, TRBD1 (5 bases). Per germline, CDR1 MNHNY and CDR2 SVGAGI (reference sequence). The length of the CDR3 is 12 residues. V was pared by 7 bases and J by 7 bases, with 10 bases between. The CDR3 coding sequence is TGTGCCAGCACTCACGGGGGTGAAAAACTGTTTTTT. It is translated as CASTHGGEKLFF.

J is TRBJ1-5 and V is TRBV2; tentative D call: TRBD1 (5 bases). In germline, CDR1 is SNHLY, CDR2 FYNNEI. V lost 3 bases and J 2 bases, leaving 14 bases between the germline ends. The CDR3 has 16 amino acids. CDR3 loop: CASSDHGGKGNQPQHF. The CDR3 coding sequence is TGTGCCAGCAGTGATCACGGGGGAAAGGGCAATCAGCCCCAGCATTTT.

The CDR3 loop is CASSQDSYEKLFF. The CDR3 coding sequence is TGCGCCAGCAGCCAAGACAGTTATGAAAAACTGTTTTTT. The chain uses TRBV4-3 and TRBJ1-4; D not resolved. This CDR3 contains 13 residues. Trimming took 0 bases from V and 6 from J, leaving 5 bases between them. CDR1 is LGHNA and CDR2 is YSLEER in the germline V gene.

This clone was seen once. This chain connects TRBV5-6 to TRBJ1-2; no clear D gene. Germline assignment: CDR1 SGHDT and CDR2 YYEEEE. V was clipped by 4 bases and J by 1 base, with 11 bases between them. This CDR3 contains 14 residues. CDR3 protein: CASSNGRFNYGYTF. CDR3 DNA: TGTGCCAGCAGCAATGGACGGTTTAACTATGGCTACACCTTC.

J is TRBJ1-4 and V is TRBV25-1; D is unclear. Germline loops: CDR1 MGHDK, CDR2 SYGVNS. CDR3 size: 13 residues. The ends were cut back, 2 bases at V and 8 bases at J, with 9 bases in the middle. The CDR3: CASSERMGEKLFF. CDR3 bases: TGTGCCAGCAGTGAAAGGATGGGAGAAAAACTGTTTTTT.

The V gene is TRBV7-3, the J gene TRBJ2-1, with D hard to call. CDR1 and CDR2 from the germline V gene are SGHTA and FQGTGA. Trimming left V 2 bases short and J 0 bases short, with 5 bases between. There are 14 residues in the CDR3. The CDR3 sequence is CASSLAFSYNEQFF. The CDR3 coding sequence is TGTGCCAGCAGCTTAGCTTTCTCCTACAATGAGCAGTTCTTC.

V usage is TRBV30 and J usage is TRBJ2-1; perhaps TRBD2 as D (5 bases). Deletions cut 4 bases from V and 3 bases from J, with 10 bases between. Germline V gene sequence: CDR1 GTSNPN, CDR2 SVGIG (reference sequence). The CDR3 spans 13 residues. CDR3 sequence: CAWIGRFYNEQFF. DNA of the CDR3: TGTGCCTGGATTGGGAGATTCTACAATGAGCAGTTCTTC. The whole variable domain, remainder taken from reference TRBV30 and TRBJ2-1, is SQTIHQWPATLVQPVGSPLSLECTVEGTSNPNLYWYRQAAGRGLQLLFYSVGIGQISSEVPQNLSASRPQDRQFILSSKKLLLSDSGFYLCAWIGRFYNEQFFGPGTRLTVL.

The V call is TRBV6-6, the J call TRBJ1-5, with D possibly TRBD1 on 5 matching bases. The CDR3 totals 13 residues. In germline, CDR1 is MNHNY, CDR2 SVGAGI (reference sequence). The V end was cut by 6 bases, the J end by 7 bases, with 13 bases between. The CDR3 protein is CASSYPGAQPQHF. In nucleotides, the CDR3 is TGTGCCAGCAGCTACCCTGGGGCCCAGCCCCAGCATTTT.

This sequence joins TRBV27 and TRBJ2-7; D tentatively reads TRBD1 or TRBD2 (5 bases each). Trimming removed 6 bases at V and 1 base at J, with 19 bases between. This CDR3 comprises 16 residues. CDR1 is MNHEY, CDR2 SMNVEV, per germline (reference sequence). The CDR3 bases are TGTGCCAGCAGCCCGGACTGGACAAGGGTTTCCTACGAGCAGTACTTC. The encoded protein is CASSPDWTRVSYEQYF.

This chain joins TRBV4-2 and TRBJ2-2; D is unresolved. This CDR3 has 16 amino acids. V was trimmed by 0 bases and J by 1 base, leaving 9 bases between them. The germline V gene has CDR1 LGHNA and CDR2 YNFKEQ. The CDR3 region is CASSQERFVNTGELFF. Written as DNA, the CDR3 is TGTGCCAGCAGCCAAGAACGGTTCGTGAACACCGGGGAGCTGTTTTTT.

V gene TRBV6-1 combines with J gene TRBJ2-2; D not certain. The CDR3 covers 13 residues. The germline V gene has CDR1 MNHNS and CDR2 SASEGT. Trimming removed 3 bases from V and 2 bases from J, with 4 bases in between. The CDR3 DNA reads TGTGCCAGCAGTGACCCTAACACCGGGGAGCTGTTTTTT. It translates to CASSDPNTGELFF.

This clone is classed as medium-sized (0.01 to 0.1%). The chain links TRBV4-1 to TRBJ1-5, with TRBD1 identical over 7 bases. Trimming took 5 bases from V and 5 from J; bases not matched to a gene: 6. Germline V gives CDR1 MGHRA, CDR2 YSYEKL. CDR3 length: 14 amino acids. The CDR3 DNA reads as TGCGCCAGCAGCGTCAGGGGGGGGTATCAGCCCCAGCATTTT. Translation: CASSVRGGYQPQHF.

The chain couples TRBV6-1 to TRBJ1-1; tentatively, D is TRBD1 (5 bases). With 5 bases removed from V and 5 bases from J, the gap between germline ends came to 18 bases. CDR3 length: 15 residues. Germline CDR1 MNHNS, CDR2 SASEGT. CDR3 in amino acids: CASSRSQVGGTEAFF. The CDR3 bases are TGTGCCAGCAGTCGCTCACAGGTAGGAGGGACTGAAGCTTTCTTT.

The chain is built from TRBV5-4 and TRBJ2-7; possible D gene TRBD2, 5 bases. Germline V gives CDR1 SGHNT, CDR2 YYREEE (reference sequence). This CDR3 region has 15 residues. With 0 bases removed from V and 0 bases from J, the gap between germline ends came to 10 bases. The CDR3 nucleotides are TGTGCCAGCAGCTTGGAAGCCGGGATCTCCTACGAGCAGTACTTC. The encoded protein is CASSLEAGISYEQYF. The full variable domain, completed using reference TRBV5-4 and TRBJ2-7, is ETGVTQSPTHLIKTRGQQVTLRCSSQSGHNTVSWYQQALGQGPQFIFQYYREEENGRGNFPPRFSGLQFPNYSSELNVNALELDDSALYLCASSLEAGISYEQYFGPGTRLTVT.

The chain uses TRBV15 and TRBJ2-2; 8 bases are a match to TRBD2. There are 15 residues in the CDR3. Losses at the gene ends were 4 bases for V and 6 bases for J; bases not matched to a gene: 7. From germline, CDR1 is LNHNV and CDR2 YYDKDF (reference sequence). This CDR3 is CATSNRGGLSGELFF. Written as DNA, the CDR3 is TGTGCCACCAGCAACCGGGGGGGCCTCTCCGGGGAGCTGTTTTTT. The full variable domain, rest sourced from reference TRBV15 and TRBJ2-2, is DAMVIQNPRYQVTQFGKPVTLSCSQTLNHNVMYWYQQKSSQAPKLLFHYYDKDFNNEADTPDNFQSRRPNTSFCFLDIRSPGLGDTAMYLCATSNRGGLSGELFFGEGSRLTVL.

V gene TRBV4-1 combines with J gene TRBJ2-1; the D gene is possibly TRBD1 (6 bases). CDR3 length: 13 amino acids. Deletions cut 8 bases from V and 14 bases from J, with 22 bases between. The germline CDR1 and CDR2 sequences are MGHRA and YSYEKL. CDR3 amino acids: CASGPSGQPEEFF. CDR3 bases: TGCGCCAGCGGACCGTCGGGACAACCTGAAGAGTTCTTC.

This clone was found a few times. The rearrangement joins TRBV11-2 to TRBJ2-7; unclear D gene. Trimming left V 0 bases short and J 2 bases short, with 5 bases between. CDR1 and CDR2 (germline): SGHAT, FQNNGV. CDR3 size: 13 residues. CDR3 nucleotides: TGTGCCAGCAGCTTAGAGTCCGCCTACGAGCAGTACTTC. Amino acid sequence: CASSLESAYEQYF. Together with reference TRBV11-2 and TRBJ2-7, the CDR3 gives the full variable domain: EAGVAQSPRYKIIEKRQSVAFWCNPISGHATLYWYQQILGQGPKLLIQFQNNGVVDDSQLPKDRFSAERLKGVDSTLKIQPAKLEDSAVYLCASSLESAYEQYFGPGTRLTVT.

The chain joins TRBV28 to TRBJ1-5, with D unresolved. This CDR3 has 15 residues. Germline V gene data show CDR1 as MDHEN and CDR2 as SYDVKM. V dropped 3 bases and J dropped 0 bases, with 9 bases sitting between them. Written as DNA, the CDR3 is TGTGCCAGCAGTTTGAGGCGTTATAGCAATCAGCCCCAGCATTTT. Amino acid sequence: CASSLRRYSNQPQHF.

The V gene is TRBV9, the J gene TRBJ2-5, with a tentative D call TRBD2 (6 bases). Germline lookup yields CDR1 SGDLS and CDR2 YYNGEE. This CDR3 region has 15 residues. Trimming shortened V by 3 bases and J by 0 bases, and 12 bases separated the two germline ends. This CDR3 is CASSAGTSYQETQYF. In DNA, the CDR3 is TGTGCCAGCAGCGCCGGGACTTCGTACCAAGAGACCCAGTACTTC. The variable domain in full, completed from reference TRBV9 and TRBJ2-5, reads DSGVTQTPKHLITATGQRVTLRCSPRSGDLSVYWYQQSLDQGLQFLIQYYNGEERAKGNILERFSAQQFPDLHSELNLSSLELGDSALYFCASSAGTSYQETQYFGPGTRLLVL.

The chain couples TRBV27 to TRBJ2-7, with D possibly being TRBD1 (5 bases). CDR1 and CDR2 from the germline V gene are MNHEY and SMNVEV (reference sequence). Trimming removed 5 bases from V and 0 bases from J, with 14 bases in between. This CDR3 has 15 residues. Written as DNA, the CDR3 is TGTGCCAGCAGTCCTTCAGGGATTGTCTCCTACGAGCAGTACTTC. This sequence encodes CASSPSGIVSYEQYF.

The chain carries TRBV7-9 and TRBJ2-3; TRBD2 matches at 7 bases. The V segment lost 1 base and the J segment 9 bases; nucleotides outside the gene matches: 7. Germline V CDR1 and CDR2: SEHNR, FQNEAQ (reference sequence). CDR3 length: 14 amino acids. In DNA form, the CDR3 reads TGTGCCAGCAGCTTAGTTTTAGGACTAGGGACGCAGTATTTT. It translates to CASSLVLGLGTQYF.